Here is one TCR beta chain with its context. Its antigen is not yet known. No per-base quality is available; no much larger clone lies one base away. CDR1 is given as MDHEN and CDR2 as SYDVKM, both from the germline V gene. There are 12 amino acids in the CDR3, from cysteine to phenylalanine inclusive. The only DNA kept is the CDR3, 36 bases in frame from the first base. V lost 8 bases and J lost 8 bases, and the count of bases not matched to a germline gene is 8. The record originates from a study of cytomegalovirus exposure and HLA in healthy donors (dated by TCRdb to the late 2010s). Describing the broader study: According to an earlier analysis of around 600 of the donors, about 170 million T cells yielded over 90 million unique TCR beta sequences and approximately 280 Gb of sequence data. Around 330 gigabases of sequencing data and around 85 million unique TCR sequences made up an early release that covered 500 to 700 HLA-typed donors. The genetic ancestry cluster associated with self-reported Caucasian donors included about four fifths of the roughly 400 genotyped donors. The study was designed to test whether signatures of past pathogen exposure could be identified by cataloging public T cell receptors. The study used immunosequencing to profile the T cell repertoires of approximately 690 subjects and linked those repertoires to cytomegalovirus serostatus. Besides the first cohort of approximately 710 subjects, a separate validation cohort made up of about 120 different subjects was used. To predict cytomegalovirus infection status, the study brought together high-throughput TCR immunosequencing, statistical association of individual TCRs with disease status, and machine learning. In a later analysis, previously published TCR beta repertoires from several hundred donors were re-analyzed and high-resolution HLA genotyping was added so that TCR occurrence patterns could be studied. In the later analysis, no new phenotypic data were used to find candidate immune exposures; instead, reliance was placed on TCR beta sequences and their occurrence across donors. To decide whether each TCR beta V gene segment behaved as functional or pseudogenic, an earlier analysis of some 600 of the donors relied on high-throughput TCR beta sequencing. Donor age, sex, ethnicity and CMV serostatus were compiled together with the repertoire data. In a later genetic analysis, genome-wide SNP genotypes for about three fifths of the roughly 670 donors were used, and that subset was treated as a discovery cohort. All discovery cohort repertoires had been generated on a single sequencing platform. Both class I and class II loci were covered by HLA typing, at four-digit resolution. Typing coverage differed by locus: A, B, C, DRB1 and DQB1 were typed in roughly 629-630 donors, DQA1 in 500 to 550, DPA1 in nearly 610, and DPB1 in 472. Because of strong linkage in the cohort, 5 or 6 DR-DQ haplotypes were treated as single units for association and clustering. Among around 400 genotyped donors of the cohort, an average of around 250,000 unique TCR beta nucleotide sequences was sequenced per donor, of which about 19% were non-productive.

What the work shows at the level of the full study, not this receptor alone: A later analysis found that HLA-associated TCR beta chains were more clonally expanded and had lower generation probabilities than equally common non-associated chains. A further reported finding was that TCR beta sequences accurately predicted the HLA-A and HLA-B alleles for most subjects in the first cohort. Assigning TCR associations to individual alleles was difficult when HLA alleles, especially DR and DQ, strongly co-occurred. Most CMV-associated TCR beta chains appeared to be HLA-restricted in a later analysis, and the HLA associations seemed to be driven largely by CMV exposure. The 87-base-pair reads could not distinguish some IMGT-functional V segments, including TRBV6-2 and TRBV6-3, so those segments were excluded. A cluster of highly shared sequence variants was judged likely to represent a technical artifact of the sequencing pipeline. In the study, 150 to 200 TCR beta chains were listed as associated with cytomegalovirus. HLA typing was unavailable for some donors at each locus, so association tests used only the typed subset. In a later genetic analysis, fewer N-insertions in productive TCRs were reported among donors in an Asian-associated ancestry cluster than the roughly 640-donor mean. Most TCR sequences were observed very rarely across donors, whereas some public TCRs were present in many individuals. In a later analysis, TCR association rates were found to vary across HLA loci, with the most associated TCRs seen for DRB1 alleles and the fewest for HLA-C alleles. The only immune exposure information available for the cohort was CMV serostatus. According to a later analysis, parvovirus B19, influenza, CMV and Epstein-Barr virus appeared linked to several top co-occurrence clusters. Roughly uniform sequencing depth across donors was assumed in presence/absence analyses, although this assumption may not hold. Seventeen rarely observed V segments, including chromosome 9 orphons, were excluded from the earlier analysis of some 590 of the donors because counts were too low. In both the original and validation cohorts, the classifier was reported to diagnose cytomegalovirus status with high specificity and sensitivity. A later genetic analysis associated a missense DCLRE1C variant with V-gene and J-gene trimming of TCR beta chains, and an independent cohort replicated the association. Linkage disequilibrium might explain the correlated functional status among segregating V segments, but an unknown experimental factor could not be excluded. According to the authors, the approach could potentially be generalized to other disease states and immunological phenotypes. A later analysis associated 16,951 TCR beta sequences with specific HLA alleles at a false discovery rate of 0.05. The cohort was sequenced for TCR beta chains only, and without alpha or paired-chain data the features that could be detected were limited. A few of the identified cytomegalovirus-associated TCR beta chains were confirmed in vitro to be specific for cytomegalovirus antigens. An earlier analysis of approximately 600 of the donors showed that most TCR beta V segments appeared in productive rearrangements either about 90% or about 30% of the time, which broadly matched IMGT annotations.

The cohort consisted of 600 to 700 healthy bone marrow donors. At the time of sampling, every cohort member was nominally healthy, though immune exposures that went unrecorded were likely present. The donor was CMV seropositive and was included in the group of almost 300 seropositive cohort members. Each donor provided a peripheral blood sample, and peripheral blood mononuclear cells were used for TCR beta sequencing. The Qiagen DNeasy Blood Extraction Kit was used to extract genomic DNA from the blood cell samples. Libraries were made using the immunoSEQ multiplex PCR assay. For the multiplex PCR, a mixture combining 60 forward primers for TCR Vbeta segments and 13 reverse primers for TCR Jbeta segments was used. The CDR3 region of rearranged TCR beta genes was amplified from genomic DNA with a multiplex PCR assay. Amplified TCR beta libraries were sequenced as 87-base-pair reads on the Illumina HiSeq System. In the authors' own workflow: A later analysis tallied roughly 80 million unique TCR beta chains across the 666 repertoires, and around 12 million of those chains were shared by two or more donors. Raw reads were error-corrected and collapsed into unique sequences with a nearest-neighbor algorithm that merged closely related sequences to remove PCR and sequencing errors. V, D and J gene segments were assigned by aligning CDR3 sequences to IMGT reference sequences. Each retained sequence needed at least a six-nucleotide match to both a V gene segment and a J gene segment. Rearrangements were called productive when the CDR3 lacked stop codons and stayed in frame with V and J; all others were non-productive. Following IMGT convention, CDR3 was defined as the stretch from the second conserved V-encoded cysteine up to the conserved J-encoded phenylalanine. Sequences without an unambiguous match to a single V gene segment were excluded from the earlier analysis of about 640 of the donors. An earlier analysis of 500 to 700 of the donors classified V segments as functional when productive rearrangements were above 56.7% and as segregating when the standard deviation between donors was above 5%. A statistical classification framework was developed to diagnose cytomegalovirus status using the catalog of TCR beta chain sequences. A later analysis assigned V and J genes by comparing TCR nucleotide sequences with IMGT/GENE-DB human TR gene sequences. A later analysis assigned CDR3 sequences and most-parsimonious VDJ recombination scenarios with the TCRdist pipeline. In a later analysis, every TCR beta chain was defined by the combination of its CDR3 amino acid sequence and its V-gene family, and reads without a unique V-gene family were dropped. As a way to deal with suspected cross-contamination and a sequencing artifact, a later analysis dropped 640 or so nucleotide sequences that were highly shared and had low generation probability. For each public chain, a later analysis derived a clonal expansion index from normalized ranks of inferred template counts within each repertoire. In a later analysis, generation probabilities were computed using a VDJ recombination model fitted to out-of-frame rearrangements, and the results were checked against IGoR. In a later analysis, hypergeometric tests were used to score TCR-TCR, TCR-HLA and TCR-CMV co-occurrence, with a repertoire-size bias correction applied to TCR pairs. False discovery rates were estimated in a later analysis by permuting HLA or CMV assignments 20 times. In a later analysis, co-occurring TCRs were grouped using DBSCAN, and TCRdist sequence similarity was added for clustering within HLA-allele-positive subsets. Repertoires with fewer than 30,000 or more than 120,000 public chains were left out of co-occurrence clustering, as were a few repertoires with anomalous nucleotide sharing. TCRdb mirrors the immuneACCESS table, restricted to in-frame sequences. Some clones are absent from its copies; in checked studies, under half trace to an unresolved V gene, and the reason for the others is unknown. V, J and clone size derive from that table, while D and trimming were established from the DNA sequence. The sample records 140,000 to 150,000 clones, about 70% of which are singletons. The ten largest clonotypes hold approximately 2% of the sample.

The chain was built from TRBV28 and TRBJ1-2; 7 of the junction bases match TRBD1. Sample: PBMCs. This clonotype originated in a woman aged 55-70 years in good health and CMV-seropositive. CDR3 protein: CASDDRARGYTF. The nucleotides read TGTGCCAGCGATGACAGGGCGCGGGGCTACACCTTC.